These 2 T cell receptor beta chains share one sample of origin, sequenced in a study of tumor and adjacent non-tumor tissue in lung cancer. RNA was extracted from bulk tissue without any cell sorting. A modified ARM-PCR protocol with three rounds of nested PCR amplified TCRbeta. TCRdb fed the multiplex PCR reads into MiXCR, producing one record per CDR3 protein. This table holds roughly 120,000 distinct CDR3 sequences, approximately 87% found once. Sequenced sample: lung tumor tissue. These receptor sequences come from a man aged 65 to 79 with non-small cell lung cancer.

As for this clonotype: One junction end disagrees with the germline gene, perhaps due to a read error. The chain recombines TRBV29-1 with TRBJ1-2; D is unclear. The germline gives CDR1 SQVTM, CDR2 ANQGSEA. CDR3 length equals 16 residues. The CDR3 loop reads CSVVPYQPSGENGYTF. In DNA form, the CDR3 reads TGCAGCGTTGTCCCCTATCAACCCTCGGGAGAAAATGGCTACACCTTT.

A remark on this clonotype: An end of the junction does not agree with germline; a read error may underlie this. This sequence joins TRBV11-2 and TRBJ2-3; D is ambiguous. Germline V lookup: CDR1 SGHAT, CDR2 FQNNGV. The CDR3 has 13 residues. The CDR3: CVTSSRSTNTQYF. CDR3 nucleotide sequence: TGTGTCACGTCTAGTCGGAGCACAAATACGCAGTATTTT.